A single sample gave rise to the 10 T cell receptor beta chains below, sequenced in a study of shared clonotypes between healthy human individuals. The assay was immunoSEQ multiplex PCR, and TCRdb's table has in-frame clones only and misses some. The sample carries roughly 1,800,000 clones, less than 95% recorded once. The naive CD8 population came from CD45RO-negative cells selected for CCR7, without terminally differentiated effector memory CD45RA+ cells. The sample was naive CD8+ T cells sorted from blood. The receptors here all came from a man between 18 and 35 years old in good health.

V and J are TRBV11-2 and TRBJ2-1, with 11 nucleotides matching TRBD1. Looked up from germline, CDR1 is SGHAT and CDR2 is FQNNGV. The CDR3 length is 14 residues. V was clipped by 2 bases and J by 9 bases; unmatched bases: 3. CDR3 sequence: CASSLRDRGGEQFF. CDR3 nucleotides: TGTGCCAGCAGCTTAAGGGACAGGGGGGGTGAGCAGTTCTTC. Based on the CDR3 plus reference TRBV11-2 and TRBJ2-1, the full variable domain is EAGVAQSPRYKIIEKRQSVAFWCNPISGHATLYWYQQILGQGPKLLIQFQNNGVVDDSQLPKDRFSAERLKGVDSTLKIQPAKLEDSAVYLCASSLRDRGGEQFFGPGTRLTVL.

V and J are TRBV4-1 and TRBJ1-1; D is undetermined. This CDR3 contains 12 residues. Trimming removed 0 bases from V and 11 bases from J, with 10 bases in between. Germline assignment: CDR1 MGHRA and CDR2 YSYEKL. CDR3 loop: CASSQDGGGAFF. For the CDR3, the DNA is TGCGCCAGCAGCCAAGATGGAGGCGGGGCTTTCTTT.

V and J are TRBV27 and TRBJ1-4, with 8 bases identical to TRBD1. V trimming: 5 bases; J trimming: 10 bases; junction bases outside the gene matches: 9. The V gene's germline CDR1 is MNHEY and CDR2 SMNVEV (reference sequence). This CDR3 region has 14 residues. In DNA form, the CDR3 reads TGTGCCAGCAGTGAACGGACAGGGCCTGGAAAACTGTTTTTT. Amino acids: CASSERTGPGKLFF.

The count of this clone is one. The rearrangement uses TRBV5-1 and TRBJ2-1; a possible D gene is TRBD1 (6 bases). Germline loops: CDR1 SGHRS, CDR2 YFSETQ. CDR3 length: 15 residues. The V end was cut by 0 bases, the J end by 8 bases, with 15 bases between. The CDR3 protein is CASSLGGPDLDEQFF. The CDR3 DNA follows: TGCGCCAGCAGCTTGGGGGGGCCTGATTTGGATGAGCAGTTCTTC.

This chain connects TRBV6-6 to TRBJ1-5; no firm D call. This CDR3 has 12 residues. V was shortened by 3 bases and J by 7 bases, with 7 bases between the two germline ends. Per germline, CDR1 MNHNY and CDR2 SVGAGI (reference sequence). The CDR3 region is CASSYDWQPQHF. DNA for the CDR3: TGTGCCAGCAGTTATGATTGGCAGCCCCAGCATTTT.

The chain combines TRBV6-5 with TRBJ1-1; D may be TRBD1 (5 bases). Trimming cost V 4 bases and J 2 bases, with 14 bases left between them. Germline assignment: CDR1 MNHEY and CDR2 SVGAGI. The CDR3 is made up of 15 amino acids. This chain's CDR3 is CASSFREGTNTEAFF. CDR3 nucleotides: TGTGCCAGCAGTTTCAGGGAAGGAACTAACACTGAAGCTTTCTTT.

The chain couples TRBV5-6 to TRBJ2-1, with 8 bases fitting TRBD2. This CDR3 contains 15 residues. J was trimmed by 9 bases and V by 2 bases; bases with no gene match: 10. Germline CDR1 and CDR2: SGHDT and YYEEEE. CDR3 sequence: CASSLEREWAFEQFF. The CDR3 DNA is TGTGCCAGCAGCTTAGAGCGGGAGTGGGCCTTTGAGCAGTTCTTC.

The rearrangement uses TRBV19 and TRBJ1-2; tentatively, D is TRBD1 (5 bases). CDR1 is LNHDA and CDR2 is SQIVND in the germline V gene (reference sequence). The V end was cut by 3 bases, the J end by 0 bases, with 11 bases between. This CDR3 region has 15 residues. The DNA for the CDR3 is TGTGCCAGTAGTATTTCAGGGTTTACTAACTATGGCTACACCTTC. Its translation: CASSISGFTNYGYTF.

The chain carries TRBV5-1 and TRBJ2-2; the D gene could be TRBD1 or TRBD2 (5 bases each). The CDR3 loop spans 14 amino acids. Trimming cost V 3 bases and J 2 bases, with 8 bases left between them. Germline V gene sequence: CDR1 SGHRS, CDR2 YFSETQ. CDR3 sequence reads: CASSWDGNTGELFF. CDR3 coding DNA: TGCGCCAGCAGCTGGGACGGTAACACCGGGGAGCTGTTTTTT. Looking up the rest from reference TRBV5-1 and TRBJ2-2 gives the full variable domain: KAGVTQTPRYLIKTRGQQVTLSCSPISGHRSVSWYQQTPGQGLQFLFEYFSETQRNKGNFPGRFSGRQFSNSRSEMNVSTLELGDSALYLCASSWDGNTGELFFGEGSRLTVL.

This clone came up once. Distinct nucleotide sequences in the sample also encode this CDR3. The V call is TRBV7-2, the J call TRBJ2-1; D not resolved. Germline V CDR1 and CDR2: SGHTA, FQGNSA. Trimming took 1 base from V and 8 from J, leaving 6 bases between them. CDR3 size: 12 residues. The CDR3 bases are TGTGCCAGCAGCTTAGAGGGTTATGAGCAGTTCTTC. As protein: CASSLEGYEQFF.